This T cell receptor beta chain was sequenced in a study of T cells in Graves' hyperthyroidism and ophthalmopathy. This CDR3 has 15 residues. Germline values: CDR1 SGHTA, CDR2 FQGNSA. Unmatched junction bases numbered 10, after V lost 6 bases and J lost 5 bases. TCR beta CDR3 regions were amplified from RNA. In the first-round RT-PCR of the TCR CDR3, the HTBI primer set was used. TCRdb re-derived calls from the multiplex PCR reads in MiXCR, one entry per CDR3 protein. The sample yields approximately 620,000 distinct CDR3 sequences, more than 15% seen once. At least ten counts were recorded for this clonotype.

This chain joins TRBV7-2 and TRBJ2-5, with TRBD2 matching over 9 bases. Material: blood. The source of this sequence is a woman aged 35 to 49 with Graves' ophthalmopathy. CDR3 amino acids: CASSPPAGGLETQYF. The CDR3 DNA reads as TGTGCCAGCAGTCCTCCGGCGGGGGGGCTTGAGACCCAGTACTTC.